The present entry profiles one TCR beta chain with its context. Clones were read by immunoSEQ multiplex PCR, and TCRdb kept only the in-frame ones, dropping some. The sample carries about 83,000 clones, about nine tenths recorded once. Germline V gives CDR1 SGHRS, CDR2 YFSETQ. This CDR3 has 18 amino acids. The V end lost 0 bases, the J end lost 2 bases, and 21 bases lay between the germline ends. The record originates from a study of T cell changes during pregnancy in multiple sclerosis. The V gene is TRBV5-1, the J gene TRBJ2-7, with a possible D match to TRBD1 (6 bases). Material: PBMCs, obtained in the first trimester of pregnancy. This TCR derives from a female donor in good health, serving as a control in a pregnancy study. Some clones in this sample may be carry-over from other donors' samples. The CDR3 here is CASSLAGFKQRTAYEQYF. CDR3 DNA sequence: TGCGCCAGCAGCTTGGCCGGTTTCAAGCAGAGGACAGCCTACGAGCAGTACTTC.